This T cell receptor (beta chain) was identified in a study of T cell responses to AZD1222 COVID-19 vaccine. The method was immunoSEQ multiplex PCR; TCRdb's version includes in-frame clones alone and lacks a portion of them. The sample has roughly 100,000 clones, about 88% seen once; the top ten hold around 45%. After removal of 3 bases from V and 2 bases from J, the junction contained 2 bases not matched to a gene. CDR1 is SGHDT, CDR2 YYEEEE, per germline. This CDR3 region has 14 residues. This TCR was recovered from an adult who received the AZD1222 COVID-19 vaccine. The specimen was peripheral blood, collected 28 days after the second AZD1222 dose. This chain links TRBV5-6 with TRBJ2-3, with 8 positions matching TRBD2. CDR3 nucleotide sequence: TGTGCCAGCAGCTCAGCGGGAGCCACAGATACGCAGTATTTT. It codes for CASSSAGATDTQYF. The full variable domain, completed using reference TRBV5-6 and TRBJ2-3, is DAGVTQSPTHLIKTRGQQVTLRCSPKSGHDTVSWYQQALGQGPQFIFQYYEEEERQRGNFPDRFSGHQFPNYSSELNVNALLLGDSALYLCASSSAGATDTQYFGPGTRLTVL.